Shown below are 22 T cell receptor beta chains from a single sample sequenced in a study of cytomegalovirus exposure and HLA in healthy donors. Vbeta (60) and Jbeta (13) primers were used in the PCR. Sequenced by immunoSEQ multiplex PCR; TCRdb stores in-frame clones only, minus some. Of 65,000 to 80,000 clones listed, around 70% were seen once; the top ten hold under 10%. The sample comprised PBMCs. Source of these receptors: a middle-aged man in good health and CMV-seropositive.

The chain employs TRBV10-3 and TRBJ2-3, with D unresolved. The CDR3 has 13 amino acids. Germline CDR1 and CDR2: ENHRY and SYGVKD. Trimming took 10 bases from V and 4 from J, leaving 15 bases between them. Here the CDR3 DNA reads TGTGCCACCCACGGGTCGGGTCCAGATACGCAGTATTTT. Encoded protein: CATHGSGPDTQYF.

V usage is TRBV19 and J usage is TRBJ2-5; the match to TRBD1 covers 8 bases. The germline V gene has CDR1 LNHDA and CDR2 SQIVND (reference sequence). Trimming took 6 bases from V and 0 from J; bases not matched to a gene: 6. The CDR3 loop spans 15 amino acids. CDR3 region: CASRRTGSYQETQYF. Here the CDR3 DNA reads TGTGCCAGTAGACGGACAGGGAGTTACCAAGAGACCCAGTACTTC.

The chain carries TRBV2 and TRBJ2-7; 7 bases are shared with TRBD2. The CDR3 sequence is 11 residues long. Germline V gives CDR1 SNHLY, CDR2 FYNNEI. V trimming: 8 bases; J trimming: 2 bases; junction bases outside the gene matches: 0. This CDR3 reads CASGTTYEQYF. Written as DNA, the CDR3 is TGTGCCAGCGGGACTACCTACGAGCAGTACTTC.

This chain uses TRBV5-1 with TRBJ1-1; 8 bases align to TRBD1. Per the germline V gene, CDR1 is SGHRS and CDR2 is YFSETQ. After removal of 4 bases from V and 1 base from J, the junction contained 3 bases not matched to a gene. CDR3 length equals 14 residues. CDR3 in amino acids: CASSLGQENTEAFF. DNA for the CDR3: TGCGCCAGCAGCCTGGGACAGGAGAACACTGAAGCTTTCTTT.

About this clone itself: A junction boundary mismatches the germline segment, possibly from a read error. This sample includes further DNA sequences coding for the same CDR3. The chain has TRBV28 and TRBJ2-3; 12 bases map to TRBD2. The germline gives CDR1 MDHEN, CDR2 SYDVKM. The CDR3 is made up of 12 amino acids. The CDR3 here is CASTFRASGGEF. In nucleotides, the CDR3 is TGTGCCAGTACTTTTAGGGCTAGCGGGGGGGAATTT.

This chain uses TRBV19 with TRBJ1-4; D may be TRBD1 (6 bases). Trimming cost V 7 bases and J 6 bases, with 21 bases left between them. Germline CDR1 reads LNHDA; CDR2 reads SQIVND (reference sequence). This CDR3 has 16 amino acids. Here the CDR3 DNA reads TGTGCCAGTATGGAGACCCTCCCCGGGGGGCATGAAAAACTGTTTTTT. Its translation: CASMETLPGGHEKLFF.

This clone was seen a handful of times. The CDR3 loop reads CATSRDVTTLYGYTF. CDR3 in DNA: TGTGCCACCAGCAGAGATGTGACTACTCTCTATGGCTACACCTTC. This chain uses TRBV15 with TRBJ1-2; D not resolved. The germline V gene encodes CDR1 LNHNV and CDR2 YYDKDF (reference sequence). V shed 0 bases and J shed 4 bases, with 12 bases lying between them. This CDR3 contains 15 residues.

The gene calls are TRBV7-2 and TRBJ2-7; TRBD1 might be the D (6 bases). Germline CDR1 and CDR2: SGHTA and FQGNSA. The CDR3 consists of 15 residues. Trimming shortened V by 2 bases and J by 5 bases, and 16 bases separated the two germline ends. CDR3 in DNA: TGTGCCAGCAGCTTACGAGTGGCAGGGGCAGACGAGCAGTACTTC. Translation gives CASSLRVAGADEQYF.

The genes are TRBV28 and TRBJ2-7, with D possibly TRBD1 on 5 matching bases. The CDR3 contains 12 residues. V was shortened by 2 bases and J by 3 bases, with 5 bases between the two germline ends. Germline V CDR1 and CDR2: MDHEN, SYDVKM. The CDR3 here is CASSLRGYEQYF. In DNA, the CDR3 is TGTGCCAGCAGTTTAAGGGGCTACGAGCAGTACTTC. Complete variable domain (other parts from reference TRBV28 and TRBJ2-7): DVKVTQSSRYLVKRTGEKVFLECVQDMDHENMFWYRQDPGLGLRLIYFSYDVKMKEKGDIPEGYSVSREKKERFSLILESASTNQTSMYLCASSLRGYEQYFGPGTRLTVT.

This chain links TRBV4-2 with TRBJ2-7; 10 bases map to TRBD2. The V gene's germline CDR1 is LGHNA and CDR2 YNFKEQ. The ends lost 3 bases at V and 1 base at J; junction bases unmatched: 3. The CDR3 consists of 15 residues. In nucleotides, the CDR3 is TGTGCCAGCAGCCAGTCGACTAGCGGGTCCTACGAGCAGTACTTC. It codes for CASSQSTSGSYEQYF.

A few counts support this clone. The CDR3 sequence is CASSAGVTTEAFF. The CDR3 bases are TGCGCCAGCAGTGCGGGGGTCACCACTGAAGCTTTCTTT. The chain links TRBV10-1 to TRBJ1-1; a possible D gene is TRBD1 (5 bases). Trimming shortened V by 4 bases and J by 4 bases, and 10 bases separated the two germline ends. This CDR3 is built from 13 residues. In germline, CDR1 is WNHNN, CDR2 SYGVQD (reference sequence).

Worth noting for this clone: This could be a read error, since a much larger clone is one nucleotide away. V usage is TRBV6-1 and J usage is TRBJ2-1; 10 nucleotides match TRBD1. The CDR3 sequence is 15 residues long. Germline loops: CDR1 MNHNS, CDR2 SASEGT. V trimming: 2 bases; J trimming: 3 bases; junction bases outside the gene matches: 1. In DNA form, the CDR3 reads TGTGCCAGCAGTGAAAGGACAGGGGGCTACAATGAGCAGTTCTTC. It encodes CASSERTGGYNEQFF.

The rearrangement links TRBV6-5 to TRBJ2-7; 13 nucleotides line up with TRBD2. The CDR3 spans 15 residues. Trimming at V came to 6 bases and at J to 4 bases, leaving 6 bases not matched to a gene. CDR1 is MNHEY, CDR2 SVGAGI, per germline. CDR3 sequence reads: CASRAGTSGTYEQYF. CDR3 coding DNA: TGTGCCAGCAGAGCCGGGACTAGCGGGACGTACGAGCAGTACTTC.

This chain links TRBV2 with TRBJ1-3; no clear D gene. The germline gives CDR1 SNHLY, CDR2 FYNNEI. This CDR3 has 13 residues. V was trimmed by 3 bases and J by 4 bases, leaving 7 bases between them. In DNA, the CDR3 is TGTGCCAGCAGTGAGGCAATCGGAAACACCATATATTTT. Its translation: CASSEAIGNTIYF.

The chain carries TRBV7-9 and TRBJ2-7; the D gene is possibly TRBD2 (5 bases). The CDR3 has 11 amino acids. Germline CDR1 reads SEHNR; CDR2 reads FQNEAQ (reference sequence). Trimming shortened V by 5 bases and J by 4 bases, and 6 bases separated the two germline ends. DNA of the CDR3: TGTGCCAGCAGCGAGGGATACGAGCAGTACTTC. Amino acid sequence: CASSEGYEQYF. Complete variable domain (other parts from reference TRBV7-9 and TRBJ2-7): DTGVSQNPRHKITKRGQNVTFRCDPISEHNRLYWYRQTLGQGPEFLTYFQNEAQLEKSRLLSDRFSAERPKGSFSTLEIQRTEQGDSAMYLCASSEGYEQYFGPGTRLTVT.

The chain has TRBV10-3 and TRBJ2-5, with 7 bases fitting TRBD1. V trimming: 10 bases; J trimming: 2 bases; junction bases outside the gene matches: 13. The CDR3 has 15 residues. Germline V gives CDR1 ENHRY, CDR2 SYGVKD. In DNA, the CDR3 is TGTGCCACCTCACCCCGACAGGGCCCACAAGAGACCCAGTACTTC. This gives the protein CATSPRQGPQETQYF.

V gene TRBV6-1 combines with J gene TRBJ1-1, with 9 nucleotides matching TRBD1. V was clipped by 4 bases and J by 1 base; unmatched bases: 16. CDR1 is MNHNS and CDR2 is SASEGT in the germline V gene. The CDR3 is 19 residues long. CDR3 DNA sequence: TGTGCCAGCAGTGGATCTCTCCCCGGACAGGGGCAGGAGAACACTGAAGCTTTCTTT. Translating it yields CASSGSLPGQGQENTEAFF.

V usage is TRBV27 and J usage is TRBJ1-1; D is unclear. This CDR3 is 13 amino acids long. Trimming shortened V by 5 bases and J by 2 bases, and 9 bases separated the two germline ends. Per germline, CDR1 MNHEY and CDR2 SMNVEV (reference sequence). For the CDR3, the DNA is TGTGCCAGCAGTCCCCGGGTCAACACTGAAGCTTTCTTT. It is translated as CASSPRVNTEAFF.

This clone was counted ten times or more. The V gene is TRBV7-6, the J gene TRBJ2-2; 7 positions match TRBD2. V lost 1 base and J lost 1; bases outside the gene matches: 3. Germline assignment: CDR1 SGHVS and CDR2 FNYEAQ. CDR3 length: 16 amino acids. CDR3: CASSLGASGNTGELFF. In nucleotides, the CDR3 is TGTGCCAGCAGCTTAGGGGCTAGCGGGAACACCGGGGAGCTGTTTTTT.

The chain combines TRBV9 with TRBJ2-6; 9 nucleotides align to TRBD1. This CDR3 is built from 19 residues. From germline, CDR1 is SGDLS and CDR2 YYNGEE. V lost 2 bases to trimming and J lost 3 bases; unmatched junction nucleotides: 12. The CDR3 reads CASSVPGTGFSGGANVLTF. DNA of the CDR3: TGTGCCAGCAGCGTCCCCGGGACAGGGTTCTCAGGTGGGGCCAACGTCCTGACTTTC.

This clone showed up just once. The chain recombines TRBV7-2 with TRBJ2-5, with 9 bases lining up with TRBD2. Germline lookup yields CDR1 SGHTA and CDR2 FQGNSA. The V segment lost 3 bases and the J segment 4 bases; nucleotides outside the gene matches: 9. The CDR3 runs to 16 residues. As DNA, the CDR3 is TGTGCCAGCAGCTTCTTGAGTAGCGGGAGAGGAGAGACCCAGTACTTC. Protein: CASSFLSSGRGETQYF.

The rearrangement uses TRBV5-1 and TRBJ2-1; TRBD1 matches 7 bases. The junction had 8 bases not matched to a gene; V was cut back by 0 bases and J by 5 bases. The germline V gene has CDR1 SGHRS and CDR2 YFSETQ. The length of the CDR3 is 16 residues. Written as DNA, the CDR3 is TGCGCCAGCAGCTTGGAAATGAGGGACAGAAACAATGAGCAGTTCTTC. Residues: CASSLEMRDRNNEQFF.